The T cell receptor (beta chain) under discussion was sequenced for a study of CD8+ T cells in alopecia areata. Overall study: Patients received oral tofacitinib, 5 to 10 mg twice daily, for moderate-to-severe alopecia areata. The study, taken as a whole, reports: Mice gave a clearer picture of TCR sharing than patients did, possibly for HLA-related reasons. The study found higher clonality in lesional than normal scalp, especially in alopecia totalis/universalis.

A word on this clone: What it binds is not known.

The CDR3 spans 14 residues. The V gene's germline CDR1 is SNHLY and CDR2 FYNNEI. Trimming cost V 7 bases and J 7 bases, with 17 bases left between them. The study team obtained lesional scalp punch biopsies and peripheral blood from alopecia areata patients. TCR sequencing used cDNA made by reverse transcription of extracted RNA. Clones were read by immunoSEQ multiplex PCR, and TCRdb kept only the in-frame ones, dropping some. The top ten clones hold about 18% of a sample with around 65,000 clones, about 44% of them seen once. The genes are TRBV2 and TRBJ1-5, with no clear D. The sequences come from CD8+ T cells sorted from blood, collected at week 0. This clonotype was obtained from a human donor with alopecia areata. The CDR3 protein is CASNRAGNRQPQHF. CDR3 nucleotides: TGTGCCAGCAACCGCGCAGGCAATCGGCAGCCCCAGCATTTT.